These T cell receptor beta chains were read from a single sample in a study of shared clonotypes between healthy human individuals. Data came from immunoSEQ multiplex PCR; TCRdb stores just in-frame clones and leaves some out. The profile covers 490,000 or so clones, with 76% appearing a single time and roughly 13% taken by the ten largest. The sequenced sample consisted of PBMCs. The source of these receptors is a woman aged 40-49 years in good health. Some clones in this sample may be carry-over from other donors' samples. CDR3s leave out the opening cysteine and the closing phenylalanine or tryptophan. Not all rows give a size; the values are once, few, many and, for expanded clones, a class.

15 TRBJ1-5 TRBV7-9 NA ASSLASGPYSNQPQH
13 TRBJ2-7 TRBV7-8 NA ASSQGEGEYAEQY
11 TRBJ1-2 TRBV5-4 NA ASSLDGSYGYT
12 TRBJ2-3 TRBV29-1 NA SVSGTEGTDTQY
14 TRBJ2-2 TRBV9 NA ASSVGRALNTGELF
13 TRBJ2-4 TRBV7-3 NA ASSGQGGGKNIQY
15 TRBJ2-7 TRBV4-1 NA ASSQVSWGGANYEQY
11 TRBJ1-2 TRBV27 NA ASSLEGFYGYT
13 TRBJ2-7 TRBV10-3 NA AISESLDRGYEQY
14 TRBJ1-4 TRBV4-1 NA ASSHPTVATNEKLF
13 TRBJ1-1 TRBV19 NA ASRRPPSGNTEAF
10 NA TRBV7-2 few ASKQGSYEQY
12 TRBJ2-3 TRBV7-3 NA ASSQTAPTDTQY
11 TRBJ1-4 TRBV2 few ASMTERNEKLF
15 TRBJ2-2 TRBV4-1 NA ASSQLFVSGRAGELF
11 TRBJ2-2 TRBV28 NA ASTWEATGELF
14 TRBJ2-6 TRBV4-2 once ASSQGRLSGANVLT
13 TRBJ1-5 TRBV7-9 NA ASSPGQGGFGPQH
12 TRBJ1-5 TRBV5-1 NA ASSLGGGNQPQH
13 TRBJ2-2 TRBV6-1 NA ASSPGQGDTGELF
12 TRBJ1-2 TRBV7-9 NA ASSPRDRAYGYT
16 TRBJ2-6 TRBV12-5 once ASGELPAGQSRANVLT
13 TRBJ2-7 TRBV18 NA ASSPWTAGVSEQY
15 TRBJ1-5 TRBV5-8 NA ASSRLPQSEANQPQH
10 TRBJ1-5 TRBV6-1 NA ASSQGFQPQH
13 TRBJ2-1 TRBV30 NA AWSVLAGSGGEQF
13 TRBJ2-1 TRBV7-2 NA ASSTTSGIYNEQF
13 TRBJ2-1 TRBV5-4 NA ASSSAGQPYNEQF
12 TRBJ1-5 TRBV19 NA ASKRTGINQPQH
12 TRBJ2-7 TRBV6-6 NA AAAPSGSGYEQY
10 TRBJ1-1 TRBV5-6 many ARQGSNTEAF
11 TRBJ2-3 TRBV18 NA ASSPTGSDTQY
13 TRBJ1-2 TRBV28 once ASSLAGAGNYGYT
13 TRBJ1-2 TRBV6-1 NA ASSEWNRGLGGYT
15 TRBJ2-1 TRBV29-1 NA SANPRGGEKKYNEQF
10 TRBJ2-3 TRBV15 NA ATSRLTDTQY
13 TRBJ2-7 TRBV10-3 NA AIKEGDRREYEQY
11 TRBJ1-2 TRBV5-1 NA ASSLGQGNGYT
14 TRBJ2-4 TRBV27 NA ASSLGAGVAKNIQY
14 TRBJ2-1 TRBV10-3 NA AISDRLAGVHNEQF
16 TRBJ2-4 TRBV4-1 NA ASSPGLAGGLAKNIQY
14 TRBJ1-1 TRBV5-1 NA ASSLTRQSRNTEAF
14 TRBJ1-2 TRBV19 once ASTTSNTDGYYGYT
10 TRBJ2-3 TRBV6-5 NA ASRLPGGTQY
11 TRBJ2-2 TRBV2 NA ASSGQGAGELF
11 TRBJ1-6 TRBV30 NA AWTLERNSPLH
13 TRBJ2-3 TRBV27 many ASSSGSIRTDTQY